This T cell receptor beta chain was sequenced for a study of T cell changes during pregnancy in multiple sclerosis (dated by TCRdb to about 2019). Notes on the research overall: The study examined how the T cell repertoire changed over the course of pregnancy in women with multiple sclerosis.

The method behind the library was the immunoSEQ multiplex PCR assay. In its TCRdb copy, this immuneACCESS table keeps in-frame sequences only and misses some clones. Where compared with another copy, unresolved V genes explain less than half of these, and the others have no known cause. A total of roughly 40,000 clones appear in this sample, roughly 94% of them only once. The ten top clones hold 1.7% of the sample. V was cut back by 3 bases and J by 0 bases, leaving a gap of 8 bases between them. As encoded in the germline V gene (reference sequence), CDR1 is SEHNR while CDR2 is FQNEAQ. From cysteine to phenylalanine, the CDR3 is 14 amino acids long. The read is trimmed to its CDR3 DNA, 42 bases read in frame from base 1. Concerning this clone: No cognate antigen has been identified for it. No quality values exist for individual bases; no much larger clone is one base distant.

Material: peripheral blood, obtained in the third trimester of pregnancy. Recombination connected TRBV7-9 to TRBJ1-2; the D gene cannot be named for sure. This receptor was obtained from a female donor with multiple sclerosis, enrolled in a pregnancy study. Read as DNA, the sequence is TGTGCCAGCAGCTTTTCTAGAACTAACTATGGCTACACCTTC. Translated, this gives CASSFSRTNYGYTF.